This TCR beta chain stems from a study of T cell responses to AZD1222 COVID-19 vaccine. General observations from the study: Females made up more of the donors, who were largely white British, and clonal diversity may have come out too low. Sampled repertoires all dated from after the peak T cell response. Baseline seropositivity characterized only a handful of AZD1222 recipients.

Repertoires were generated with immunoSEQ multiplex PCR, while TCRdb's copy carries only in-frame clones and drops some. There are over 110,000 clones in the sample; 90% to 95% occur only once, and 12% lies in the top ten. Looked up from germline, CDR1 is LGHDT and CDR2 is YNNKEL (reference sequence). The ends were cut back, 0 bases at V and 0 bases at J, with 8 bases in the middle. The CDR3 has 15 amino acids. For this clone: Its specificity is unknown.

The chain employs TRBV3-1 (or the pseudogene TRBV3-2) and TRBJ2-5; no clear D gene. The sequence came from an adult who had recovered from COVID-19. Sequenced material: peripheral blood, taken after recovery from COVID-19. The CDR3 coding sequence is TGTGCCAGCAGCCAAGATAGGAGTTACCAAGAGACCCAGTACTTC. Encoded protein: CASSQDRSYQETQYF.